A single sample is the source of the 27 T cell receptor beta chains below, sequenced in a study of cytomegalovirus exposure and HLA in healthy donors. The PCR was carried out with 60 Vbeta primers and 13 Jbeta primers. TCRdb keeps only in-frame clones here, not all; method: immunoSEQ multiplex PCR. The table includes 160,000 or so clones, more than 65% detected once. The sample taken for sequencing was PBMCs. Receptors originate from a man aged 45 to 65 in good health and CMV-seropositive.

V is TRBV30 and J is TRBJ1-1; 8 bases fit TRBD1. J gave up 5 bases and V 0 bases, and 5 bases lay outside the gene matches. Germline-derived CDR1 and CDR2 are GTSNPN and SVGIG (reference sequence). This CDR3 has 14 residues. CDR3 nucleotide sequence: TGTGCCTGGAGTGTCCAGGGGGCCTGGACTGAAGCTTTCTTT. Its translation: CAWSVQGAWTEAFF.

J is TRBJ2-5 and V is TRBV28; 10 nucleotides agree with TRBD2. In germline, CDR1 is MDHEN, CDR2 SYDVKM. The CDR3 contains 16 residues. The V gene end was trimmed by 1 base and the J gene end by 4 bases; junction bases not matched to a gene: 6. The CDR3 loop is CASSLSLLAGRETQYF. The CDR3 DNA reads TGTGCCAGCAGTTTATCCTTACTAGCGGGAAGAGAGACCCAGTACTTC. Complete variable domain (other parts from reference TRBV28 and TRBJ2-5): DVKVTQSSRYLVKRTGEKVFLECVQDMDHENMFWYRQDPGLGLRLIYFSYDVKMKEKGDIPEGYSVSREKKERFSLILESASTNQTSMYLCASSLSLLAGRETQYFGPGTRLLVL.

J is TRBJ1-2 and V is TRBV9, with no clear D. This CDR3 spans 14 amino acids. The germline gives CDR1 SGDLS, CDR2 YYNGEE. V dropped 2 bases and J dropped 4 bases, with 12 bases sitting between them. The CDR3 DNA follows: TGTGCCAGCAGCGTGTACTCCACCTCCTATGGCTACACCTTC. This translates into CASSVYSTSYGYTF. Using reference TRBV9 and TRBJ1-2 for the parts outside the CDR3, the full variable domain is DSGVTQTPKHLITATGQRVTLRCSPRSGDLSVYWYQQSLDQGLQFLIQYYNGEERAKGNILERFSAQQFPDLHSELNLSSLELGDSALYFCASSVYSTSYGYTFGSGTRLTVV.

This clone was seen a single time. This chain connects TRBV6-1 to TRBJ1-1, with D unresolved. Germline V gene sequence: CDR1 MNHNS, CDR2 SASEGT. Trimming took off 4 bases at V and 10 bases at J, with 13 bases between the two ends. This CDR3 region has 12 residues. The CDR3 DNA is TGTGCCAGCAGTGCGACATTGCCTCGAGCTTTCTTT. This translates into CASSATLPRAFF.

The rearrangement links TRBV7-9 to TRBJ2-3; D is possibly TRBD1 (6 bases). The germline V gene has CDR1 SEHNR and CDR2 FQNEAQ (reference sequence). The CDR3 spans 13 residues. The V end lost 1 base, the J end lost 8 bases, and 10 bases lay between the germline ends. DNA of the CDR3: TGTGCCAGCAGCTTAGAACAGGGTAGTACGCAGTATTTT. Amino acids: CASSLEQGSTQYF.

About this clone: A junction end diverges from the germline sequence, so it may reflect a read error. V gene TRBV5-4 combines with J gene TRBJ1-2, with 11 bases fitting TRBD1. This CDR3 comprises 17 residues. Germline values: CDR1 SGHNT, CDR2 YYREEE (reference sequence). For the CDR3, the DNA is TGTGCCAGCGCAGCTGGGCCAGGACAGGGGGCAGGCTATGGCTACACTTTC. This sequence encodes CASAAGPGQGAGYGYTF.

This CDR3 reads CAWRGTDPANYGYTF. Written as DNA, the CDR3 is TGTGCCTGGAGGGGGACAGATCCCGCTAACTATGGCTACACCTTC. The chain recombines TRBV30 with TRBJ1-2; 7 bases agree with TRBD1. The V gene's germline CDR1 is GTSNPN and CDR2 SVGIG (reference sequence). After removal of 3 bases from V and 0 bases from J, the junction contained 7 bases not matched to a gene. The CDR3 is 15 amino acids.

V usage is TRBV28 and J usage is TRBJ2-7; no reliable D call. The CDR3 sequence is 13 residues long. Germline CDR1 is MDHEN and CDR2 is SYDVKM. V was pared by 7 bases and J by 4 bases, with 14 bases between. CDR3 in DNA: TGTGCCAGCACCCCACACACCATGTACGAGCAGTACTTC. Protein product: CASTPHTMYEQYF.

A single count supports this clone. This sequence joins TRBV4-2 and TRBJ2-6; 10 bases map to TRBD1. In germline, CDR1 is LGHNA, CDR2 YNFKEQ. Losses at the gene ends were 5 bases for V and 0 bases for J; bases not matched to a gene: 7. This CDR3 has 18 residues. The CDR3 nucleotides read TGTGCCAGCAGCTTTCGGACAGGGGGAGCCTCTGGGGCCAACGTCCTGACTTTC. Protein sequence: CASSFRTGGASGANVLTF.

This clone was recorded a few times. The chain combines TRBV2 with TRBJ2-3; 8 bases are a match to TRBD2. This CDR3 contains 15 residues. Germline values: CDR1 SNHLY, CDR2 FYNNEI. V was clipped by 6 bases and J by 2 bases; unmatched bases: 7. For the CDR3, the DNA is TGTGCCAGCAGCGCCACTAGCGGTCTCACAGATACGCAGTATTTT. Translation: CASSATSGLTDTQYF.

This clone was counted between two and nine times. The gene calls are TRBV6-6 and TRBJ1-4; D not resolved. V lost 5 bases and J lost 5, with 9 bases in between. The CDR3 totals 13 residues. Germline-derived CDR1 and CDR2 are MNHNY and SVGAGI (reference sequence). In nucleotides, the CDR3 is TGTGCCAGCAGTCGGTCTCCGAATGAAAAACTGTTTTTT. Residues: CASSRSPNEKLFF.

This chain uses TRBV4-3 with TRBJ2-1; 9 bases line up with TRBD2. The V and J ends lost 4 bases and 0 bases, in that order; junction bases with no gene match: 1. CDR1 is LGHNA, CDR2 YSLEER, per germline. The CDR3 loop spans 15 amino acids. The CDR3 nucleotides are TGCGCCAGCAGCCGACTAGCGGACTCCTACAATGAGCAGTTCTTC. Residues: CASSRLADSYNEQFF.

This chain joins TRBV18 and TRBJ1-5; D is possibly TRBD1 (5 bases). Germline CDR1 is KGHSH and CDR2 is LQKENI. With 2 bases removed from V and 2 bases from J, the gap between germline ends came to 7 bases. The CDR3 sequence is 14 residues long. CDR3: CASSPEQGNQPQHF. The CDR3 DNA follows: TGTGCCAGCTCACCAGAACAGGGCAATCAGCCCCAGCATTTT.

This clone was detected only once. In DNA, the CDR3 is TGTGCCAGCAGCGTAGCTACAGGGAAGCCTTCTAACTATGGCTACACCTTC. Protein: CASSVATGKPSNYGYTF. The chain couples TRBV9 to TRBJ1-2, with D perhaps matching TRBD1 (6 bases). Germline V gene sequence: CDR1 SGDLS, CDR2 YYNGEE. V gave up 0 bases and J gave up 0 bases, with 15 bases separating them. The CDR3 length is 17 residues.

The chain recombines TRBV7-3 with TRBJ2-3; the match to TRBD1 covers 9 bases. The ends lost 5 bases at V and 4 bases at J; junction bases unmatched: 4. There are 14 residues in the CDR3. Germline V gene lookup returns CDR1 SGHTA and CDR2 FQGTGA. The CDR3 DNA reads as TGTGCCAGCAGCACAGGGGGCGCCCCAGATACGCAGTATTTT. It translates to CASSTGGAPDTQYF. Using reference TRBV7-3 and TRBJ2-3 for the parts outside the CDR3, the full variable domain is GAGVSQTPSNKVTEKGKYVELRCDPISGHTALYWYRQSLGQGPEFLIYFQGTGAADDSGLPNDRFFAVRPEGSVSTLKIQRTERGDSAVYLCASSTGGAPDTQYFGPGTRLTVL.

The chain carries TRBV11-1 and TRBJ2-2, with a tentative D call TRBD2 (7 bases). This CDR3 has 14 amino acids. CDR1 and CDR2 (germline): SGHAT, FQDESV (reference sequence). V lost 8 bases, J lost 5 bases, and 15 bases lay in between. CDR3 nucleotide sequence: TGTGCCAGCGGGAAAGGGGGGGGAACCGGGGAGCTGTTTTTT. As protein: CASGKGGGTGELFF.

As concerns this clone: One end of the junction is discordant with germline, which a read error may explain. This rearrangement joins TRBV30 to TRBJ2-3; 13 bases line up with TRBD2. In germline, CDR1 is GTSNPN, CDR2 SVGIG (reference sequence). The CDR3 runs 14 residues. CDR3: CAWSGLAGGDAQYF. DNA for the CDR3: TGTGCCTGGAGTGGACTAGCGGGGGGAGATGCGCAGTATTTT.

This rearrangement joins TRBV10-1 to TRBJ2-1; TRBD2 might be the D (5 bases). The CDR3 spans 17 residues. V was cut by 0 bases and J by 6 bases, with 18 bases left in between. CDR1 is WNHNN, CDR2 SYGVQD, per germline (reference sequence). CDR3 amino acids: CASSESRGADPGNEQFF. The CDR3 DNA sequence: TGCGCCAGCAGTGAGTCGAGAGGAGCGGATCCTGGCAATGAGCAGTTCTTC.

The gene calls are TRBV11-2 and TRBJ2-1; a possible D gene is TRBD1 (6 bases). V lost 1 base to trimming and J lost 2 bases, with 9 bases between them. This CDR3 comprises 15 residues. Germline CDR1 SGHAT, CDR2 FQNNGV. The CDR3, as DNA: TGTGCCAGCAGCTTAGTGGGGGCCCCCTACAATGAGCAGTTCTTC. This sequence encodes CASSLVGAPYNEQFF.

The V call is TRBV6-6, the J call TRBJ2-2; D remains ambiguous. The CDR3 length is 11 residues. The V gene's germline CDR1 is MNHNY and CDR2 SVGAGI (reference sequence). V lost 8 bases and J lost 4, with 5 bases in between. In nucleotides, the CDR3 is TGTGCCAGCCTGAGCACCGGGGAGCTGTTTTTT. Encoded protein: CASLSTGELFF.

V usage is TRBV5-6 and J usage is TRBJ2-1, with 10 nucleotides matching TRBD1. There are 14 residues in the CDR3. J lost 9 bases, V lost 4 bases, and 7 bases had no gene match. Looked up from germline, CDR1 is SGHDT and CDR2 is YYEEEE. CDR3 bases: TGTGCCAGCAGCCCCGGGACAGGGGTAGGTGAGCAGTTCTTC. Encoded protein: CASSPGTGVGEQFF.

V gene TRBV10-3 combines with J gene TRBJ2-7, with 8 bases that match TRBD1. The CDR3 sequence is 14 residues long. The ends lost 11 bases at V and 4 bases at J; junction bases unmatched: 13. The V gene's germline CDR1 is ENHRY and CDR2 SYGVKD. The CDR3 DNA is TGTGCCCTGAAACCAGGGACAGGATATTACGAGCAGTACTTC. Protein: CALKPGTGYYEQYF.

J is TRBJ1-4 and V is TRBV19; unclear D gene. The CDR3 sequence is 14 residues long. Trimming cost V 9 bases and J 6 bases, with 17 bases left between them. Germline V gives CDR1 LNHDA, CDR2 SQIVND (reference sequence). The CDR3 region is CASRNRGRDEKLFF. CDR3 sequence (DNA): TGTGCCAGCCGTAACCGGGGAAGGGATGAAAAACTGTTTTTT.

V usage is TRBV5-8 and J usage is TRBJ2-1; maybe TRBD1 (6 bases). Trimming took off 3 bases at V and 0 bases at J, with 13 bases between the two ends. Germline CDR1 SGHTS, CDR2 YDEGEE. The CDR3 is 16 residues long. CDR3 in DNA: TGTGCCAGCAGCTGGGGACACGAAGGCTCCTACAATGAGCAGTTCTTC. Protein: CASSWGHEGSYNEQFF.

V usage is TRBV28 and J usage is TRBJ2-2; the D is unclear. Germline CDR1 and CDR2: MDHEN and SYDVKM. V lost 2 bases, J lost 8 bases, and 9 bases lay in between. CDR3 length: 13 residues. The CDR3 here is CASSLLRSGELFF. Here the CDR3 DNA reads TGTGCCAGCAGTTTACTCAGAAGTGGGGAGCTGTTTTTT.

The genes are TRBV18 and TRBJ2-5, with D uncertain. Deletions cut 3 bases from V and 6 bases from J, with 17 bases between. Germline values: CDR1 KGHSH, CDR2 LQKENI. This CDR3 spans 15 amino acids. For the CDR3, the DNA is TGTGCCAGCTCACCCGGTGAGGCCCTCCTAAAGACCCAGTACTTC. Protein product: CASSPGEALLKTQYF.

This clone was recorded only once. A read error may account for a junction end that differs from germline. V is TRBV7-9 and J is TRBJ1-6; TRBD1 matches 8 bases. This CDR3 has 12 amino acids. In germline, CDR1 is SEHNR, CDR2 FQNEAQ (reference sequence). This CDR3 reads CASSLGGGQVFF. The CDR3 DNA reads TGTGCCAGCAGCTTAGGGGGGGGACAGGTCTTCTTT.